This T cell receptor (beta chain) was sequenced for a study of cytomegalovirus exposure and HLA in healthy donors. Some clones are missing from TCRdb's copy, which holds only in-frame ones; the method was immunoSEQ multiplex PCR. The table records 100,000 to 150,000 clones, about 91% of them present only once. Study-wide results and caveats: The tendency of first-cohort TCR clusters to co-occur in the 120 or so validation repertoires was identified by a subsequent analysis.

V was clipped by 6 bases and J by 3 bases, with 12 bases between them. This CDR3 has 13 residues. From germline, CDR1 is MNHEY and CDR2 SMNVEV (reference sequence). This clone was recorded once. Antigen specificity is unknown. Sequences were obtained from PBMCs. The chain combines TRBV27 with TRBJ2-7; tentative D call: TRBD2 (5 bases). The sequence came from a woman younger than 30 in good health and CMV-seronegative. The CDR3 DNA is TGTGCCAGCAGGCCGAGCGGTAACTACGAGCAGTACGTC. Translation gives CASRPSGNYEQYV.